One and the same sample provided the 32 T cell receptor beta chains below, sequenced in a study of T cells in Graves' hyperthyroidism and ophthalmopathy. The investigators amplified TCR beta CDR3 regions from RNA transcripts. The HTBI set primed first-round TCR CDR3 RT-PCR. TCRdb re-called the multiplex PCR reads with MiXCR, one entry per CDR3 protein. The sample gives 300,000 to 450,000 distinct CDR3 sequences, approximately 13% of which show up once; roughly 9.6% is in the top ten. Sequencing input: blood. The receptors originated from a woman aged 55 to 70 with Graves' hyperthyroidism.

This clonotype was observed at least ten times. The rearrangement joins TRBV20-1 to TRBJ1-1; 8 bases agree with TRBD1. J lost 4 bases, V lost 3 bases, and 4 bases had no gene match. The CDR3 totals 13 residues. Germline V gene lookup returns CDR1 DFQATT and CDR2 SNEGSKA (reference sequence). Here the CDR3 reads CSARNTGGTEAFF. CDR3 DNA: TGCAGTGCTAGGAACACAGGGGGCACTGAAGCTTTCTTT.

This clonotype was seen at least ten times. V is TRBV28 and J is TRBJ2-7; no clear D. CDR3 length: 14 residues. Germline values: CDR1 MDHEN, CDR2 SYDVKM. V was pared by 5 bases and J by 1 base, with 12 bases between. The CDR3 sequence: CASSNGSPSYEQYF. The CDR3 region has the DNA TGTGCCAGCAGTAACGGCAGCCCATCCTACGAGCAGTACTTC.

In this sample, this clonotype turned up many times. The chain has TRBV12-3 or TRBV12-4 and TRBJ2-5, with 16 bases matching TRBD2. The ends lost 3 bases at V and 5 bases at J; junction bases unmatched: 12. This CDR3 has 19 amino acids. The CDR3 DNA is TGTGCCAGCAGTTTTCAACCGGGACTAGCGGGGGGGTTACGGGAGACCCAGTACTTC. The encoded protein is CASSFQPGLAGGLRETQYF.

This clonotype was detected only a few times. CDR3 residues: CATSDPGTSRDTQYF. CDR3 DNA: TGTGCCACCAGTGACCCCGGGACTAGTAGGGATACGCAGTATTTT. J is TRBJ2-3 and V is TRBV24-1; the match to TRBD2 covers 8 bases. The germline CDR1 and CDR2 sequences are KGHDR and SFDVKD. With V trimmed by 4 bases and J by 6 bases, 8 bases remained unmatched. CDR3 size: 15 residues.

In this sample, this clonotype turned up many times. This sequence joins TRBV3-1 and TRBJ2-5; D is undetermined. V was cut by 4 bases and J by 7 bases, with 13 bases left in between. CDR3 size: 13 residues. Looked up from germline, CDR1 is LGHDT and CDR2 is YNNKEL (reference sequence). The CDR3 bases are TGTGCCAGCAGCCCGAATCACAAGGGGACCCAGTACTTC. Translating it yields CASSPNHKGTQYF.

This clonotype was observed at least ten times. In DNA, the CDR3 is TGTGCCAGCAGCTTAGTTGGGTTGTCTTACGAGCAGTACTTC. Its protein product is CASSLVGLSYEQYF. V gene TRBV11-3 combines with J gene TRBJ2-7; no reliable D call. Germline lookup yields CDR1 SGHNT and CDR2 YENEEA. Trimming took 1 base from V and 4 from J, leaving 11 bases between them. This CDR3 has 14 residues.

This clonotype was counted ten times or more. The DNA for the CDR3 is TGCAGCGTTGAACACAGGGGGGGCACCTACAATGAGCAGTTCTTC. It translates to CSVEHRGGTYNEQFF. The chain carries TRBV29-1 and TRBJ2-1; TRBD1 might be the D (8 bases). V dropped 2 bases and J dropped 2 bases, with 13 bases sitting between them. The CDR3 consists of 15 residues. Germline CDR1 reads SQVTM; CDR2 reads ANQGSEA.

This clonotype came up many times. The chain links TRBV20-1 to TRBJ2-7; the match to TRBD1 covers 7 bases. Looked up from germline, CDR1 is DFQATT and CDR2 is SNEGSKA (reference sequence). The CDR3 consists of 12 residues. J lost 1 base, V lost 5 bases, and 2 bases had no gene match. The CDR3 bases are TGCAGTGCTGGGACAGATTCCTACGAGCAGTACTTC. This gives the protein CSAGTDSYEQYF.

Many counts were recorded for this clonotype. The chain has TRBV30 and TRBJ2-5; D is tentatively TRBD1 or TRBD2 (5 bases each). Trimming stripped 2 bases from V and 4 bases from J, with 14 bases between. This CDR3 has 14 residues. Germline assignment: CDR1 GTSNPN and CDR2 SVGIG (reference sequence). This chain's CDR3 is CAWSPTPGRETQYF. CDR3 nucleotides: TGTGCCTGGAGTCCGACCCCGGGGCGAGAGACCCAGTACTTC.

This clonotype has at least ten counts. This rearrangement joins TRBV11-2 to TRBJ1-2, with D unclear. The V gene's germline CDR1 is SGHAT and CDR2 FQNNGV. V shed 2 bases and J shed 4 bases, with 11 bases lying between them. This CDR3 region has 14 residues. In DNA form, the CDR3 reads TGTGCCAGCAGCTTACCCGGGTGGGGCTATGGCTACACCTTC. Translation: CASSLPGWGYGYTF.

This clonotype was counted many times. The chain is built from TRBV20-1 and TRBJ1-5; D is ambiguous. From germline, CDR1 is DFQATT and CDR2 SNEGSKA (reference sequence). Between the trimmed V and J ends, which lost 4 bases and 2 bases, there was a span of 6 bases. The CDR3 loop spans 12 amino acids. This CDR3 reads CSAIKGNQPQHF. CDR3 DNA sequence: TGCAGTGCTATTAAAGGCAATCAGCCCCAGCATTTT.

The V gene is TRBV3-1, the J gene TRBJ1-4; 10 nucleotides align to TRBD1. CDR3 length: 15 amino acids. The J segment lost 5 bases and the V segment lost 3 bases, leaving 3 bases of the junction unmatched. Germline V gene data show CDR1 as LGHDT and CDR2 as YNNKEL (reference sequence). CDR3 DNA: TGTGCCAGCAGCCATTCGACAGGGGGCAATGAAAAACTGTTTTTT. Translation gives CASSHSTGGNEKLFF.

This clonotype came up many times. This sequence joins TRBV3-1 and TRBJ2-1, with 13 bases lining up with TRBD2. V shed 1 base and J 7 bases; nucleotides not matched to a gene: 1. CDR1 and CDR2 (germline): LGHDT, YNNKEL (reference sequence). CDR3 length equals 15 residues. The CDR3, as DNA: TGTGCCAGCAGCCAAGGACTAGCGGGAGGAAATGAGCAGTTCTTC. Translated, it gives CASSQGLAGGNEQFF.

This clonotype was picked up many times. At one boundary the junction diverges from the germline segment, which might be a read error. The V call is TRBV20-1, the J call TRBJ2-1; D is uncertain. Per the germline V gene, CDR1 is DFQATT and CDR2 is SNEGSKA (reference sequence). This CDR3 has 10 amino acids. CDR3 amino acids: CSARGREQFF. Here the CDR3 DNA reads TGCAGTGCCAGAGGACGGGAGCAGTTCTTC.

V gene TRBV4-2 combines with J gene TRBJ2-3; no firm D call. Trimming shortened V by 0 bases and J by 4 bases, and 14 bases separated the two germline ends. CDR3 length: 16 amino acids. CDR1 and CDR2 from the germline V gene are LGHNA and YNFKEQ. The DNA of the CDR3 is TGTGCCAGCAGCCAAGATCTAATAGGGTTCGCAGATACGCAGTATTTT. Translating gives CASSQDLIGFADTQYF.

The CDR3: CASSSGGRTGEGYTF. The CDR3 DNA reads as TGTGCCAGCAGCTCCGGGGGAAGGACAGGGGAAGGCTACACCTTC. The chain combines TRBV11-3 with TRBJ1-2; 9 nucleotides match TRBD1. CDR3 size: 15 residues. V dropped 4 bases and J dropped 8; count of bases not matched to a gene: 11. CDR1 and CDR2 from the germline V gene are SGHNT and YENEEA.

In its sample, this clonotype was seen a few times. The V call is TRBV6-1, the J call TRBJ2-2; 11 bases are a match to TRBD2. The CDR3 totals 15 residues. Germline CDR1 MNHNS, CDR2 SASEGT. J was trimmed by 9 bases and V by 6 bases; bases with no gene match: 9. The CDR3 DNA reads as TGTGCCAGCAGCTCCGGGACTAGCGGCTGGAGGGAGCTGTTTTTT. Translation: CASSSGTSGWRELFF.

In this sample, this clonotype turned up once. At one end, the junction sequence differs from germline, possibly due to a read error. V usage is TRBV5-1 and J usage is TRBJ1-1; D gene unclear. CDR3 length: 12 amino acids. Germline CDR1 reads SGHRS; CDR2 reads YFSETQ. The CDR3 nucleotides read TGTGCCAGCAGCTTAGGCGGCACTGAAGCTCTCTTT. It encodes CASSLGGTEALF.

The chain joins TRBV9 to TRBJ2-1, with TRBD2 matching 14 bases. This CDR3 comprises 16 residues. In germline, CDR1 is SGDLS, CDR2 YYNGEE. Losses at the gene ends were 4 bases for V and 9 bases for J; bases not matched to a gene: 9. The CDR3 DNA sequence: TGTGCCAGCAGCCCCCTCGGGACTAGCGGGAGAACTGAGCAGTTCTTC. This sequence encodes CASSPLGTSGRTEQFF. Combining the CDR3 with reference TRBV9 and TRBJ2-1 gives the whole variable domain DSGVTQTPKHLITATGQRVTLRCSPRSGDLSVYWYQQSLDQGLQFLIQYYNGEERAKGNILERFSAQQFPDLHSELNLSSLELGDSALYFCASSPLGTSGRTEQFFGPGTRLTVL.

A word on this clonotype: This could be a read error, since a much larger clone is one nucleotide away. This sequence joins TRBV11-2 and TRBJ2-5; D possibly matches TRBD1 or TRBD2 (5 bases each). The CDR3 has 15 amino acids. The ends were cut back, 1 base at V and 1 base at J, with 10 bases in the middle. Germline CDR1 is SGHAT and CDR2 is FQNNGV. The DNA of the CDR3 is TGTGCCAGCAGCTTAGCCCGGGGCGGCCAAGAGACCCAGTACTTC. Amino acids: CASSLARGGQETQYF.

With respect to this clonotype: A read error may be the cause here, since a much bigger clone is one base away. The genes are TRBV6-1 and TRBJ2-1, with 10 bases aligning to TRBD1. The CDR3 has 13 residues. V lost 6 bases and J lost 6; bases outside the gene matches: 2. Germline V gives CDR1 MNHNS, CDR2 SASEGT. The CDR3 loop reads CASRRTGGNEQFF. The CDR3 DNA reads TGTGCCAGCAGGCGGACAGGGGGCAATGAGCAGTTCTTC.

This clonotype was seen repeatedly, ten times or more. The V and J genes are TRBV5-4 and TRBJ2-1; 9 positions agree with TRBD2. Trimming cost V 2 bases and J 2 bases; bases outside gene matches: 5. The CDR3 totals 16 residues. The germline V gene encodes CDR1 SGHNT and CDR2 YYREEE (reference sequence). The CDR3 sequence is CASSLALAGPYNEQFF. CDR3 in DNA: TGTGCCAGCAGCTTAGCTCTAGCGGGACCCTACAATGAGCAGTTCTTC.

This clonotype occurred a few times. This chain uses TRBV15 with TRBJ2-7; possibly TRBD1 or TRBD2 for D (5 bases each). V was trimmed by 3 bases and J by 0 bases, leaving 15 bases between them. There are 16 residues in the CDR3. Germline CDR1 reads LNHNV; CDR2 reads YYDKDF (reference sequence). This CDR3 is CATSRKPGRSSYEQYF. The CDR3 DNA is TGTGCCACCAGCAGGAAACCGGGACGGAGCTCCTACGAGCAGTACTTC.

This clonotype was counted many times. This rearrangement joins TRBV12-3 or TRBV12-4 to TRBJ2-2; TRBD1 is a possible D gene (6 bases). Trimming took 4 bases from V and 0 from J, leaving 9 bases between them. This CDR3 region has 15 residues. CDR3 coding DNA: TGTGCCAGCAGTTGGGGACAAGCGAACACCGGGGAGCTGTTTTTT. Its protein is CASSWGQANTGELFF.

This clonotype was seen ten or more times. V and J are TRBV6-1 and TRBJ1-2; TRBD1 matches 7 bases. Germline CDR1 is MNHNS and CDR2 is SASEGT. V was pared by 5 bases and J by 8 bases, with 5 bases of the junction left unmatched. The CDR3 spans 12 residues. The DNA of the CDR3 is TGTGCCAGCAGTAGGGGGCTGGACGGCTACACCTTC. Its protein is CASSRGLDGYTF.

This clonotype appeared many times. V is TRBV6-2 or TRBV6-3 and J is TRBJ2-1; 9 bases fit TRBD2. The CDR3 sequence is 16 residues long. V gave up 4 bases and J gave up 5 bases; unmatched junction bases: 9. Germline V CDR1 and CDR2: MNHEY, SVGEGT. CDR3 sequence (DNA): TGTGCCAGCAGTTCTCTTAGCGGGAGAAGCAACAATGAGCAGTTCTTC. Amino acids: CASSSLSGRSNNEQFF.

This clonotype was seen at least ten times. V gene TRBV28 combines with J gene TRBJ2-7; the D gene is possibly TRBD1 (5 bases). Trimming cost V 4 bases and J 2 bases, with 15 bases left between them. The CDR3 is 15 amino acids. CDR1 MDHEN and CDR2 SYDVKM come from the germline V gene. The CDR3 bases are TGTGCCAGCAGTTCCCCGCTGATGGGGCCCTACGAGCAGTACTTC. Translation: CASSSPLMGPYEQYF.

This clonotype showed up just a few times. The CDR3 here is CASSLDRESYNEQFF. The CDR3 DNA is TGTGCCAGCAGCTTAGACCGGGAGTCGTACAATGAGCAGTTCTTC. This rearrangement joins TRBV7-2 to TRBJ2-1; TRBD2 might be the D (6 bases). V was pared by 1 base and J by 4 bases, with 11 bases between. Per germline, CDR1 SGHTA and CDR2 FQGNSA. CDR3 length equals 15 residues.

This clonotype was recorded only once. V and J are TRBV11-2 and TRBJ2-6; unclear D gene. Germline V gives CDR1 SGHAT, CDR2 FQNNGV. The CDR3 is made up of 15 amino acids. With 5 bases removed from V and 0 bases from J, the gap between germline ends came to 8 bases. The CDR3 nucleotides read TGTGCCAGCAGCCAGGTGGGCTCTGGGGCCAACGTCCTGACTTTC. Translating it yields CASSQVGSGANVLTF.

This clonotype was observed at least ten times. The chain is built from TRBV6-6 and TRBJ2-3, with 12 bases identical to TRBD2. CDR1 and CDR2 (germline): MNHNY, SVGAGI (reference sequence). The CDR3 covers 15 residues. V gave up 2 bases and J gave up 6 bases; unmatched junction bases: 3. CDR3 region: CASSYTTSGSDTQYF. For the CDR3, the DNA is TGTGCCAGCAGTTACACGACTAGCGGGAGCGATACGCAGTATTTT.

J is TRBJ2-2 and V is TRBV10-3; D uncertain. The germline V gene encodes CDR1 ENHRY and CDR2 SYGVKD. The V gene lost 9 bases and the J gene lost 1 base, with 12 bases spanning the gap. The CDR3 extends over 14 amino acids. The CDR3: CAISSVKNTGELFF. DNA for the CDR3: TGTGCCATTAGTAGTGTCAAGAACACCGGGGAGCTGTTTTTT.

This clonotype was seen only a few times. This sequence joins TRBV10-3 and TRBJ1-6; no clear D. Germline values: CDR1 ENHRY, CDR2 SYGVKD. V was clipped by 3 bases and J by 6 bases, with 12 bases between them. This CDR3 is 15 amino acids long. The CDR3 coding sequence is TGTGCCATCAGTGAATCGTCGTGGTCTAATTCACCCCTCCACTTT. Amino acids: CAISESSWSNSPLHF.